This TCR beta chain comes out of a study of blood T cell repertoires in COVID-19. Study in general: Sample material is recorded as cDNA or gDNA derived from T cells, B-cell-depleted T cells, or PBMCs.

Clones were sequenced by immunoSEQ multiplex PCR, and TCRdb holds only the in-frame ones, with some missing. The table records 200,000 to 250,000 clones, 80% of them present only once. This clone turned up a few times. The CDR3 contains 14 residues. J lost 6 bases, V lost 5 bases, and 5 bases had no gene match. The V gene's germline CDR1 is SQVTM and CDR2 ANQGSEA. This receptor was taken from a woman between 70 and 85 years old with acute or convalescent COVID-19. The sequenced sample was peripheral blood. The V call is TRBV29-1, the J call TRBJ2-2; 11 bases match TRBD1. The CDR3 nucleotides read TGCAGCGTTCGCTCGGGACAGGGGGCCGGGGAGCTGTTTTTT. It yields the protein CSVRSGQGAGELFF.